Shown below are 3 T cell receptor beta chains from a single sample sequenced in a study of blood T cell repertoires in COVID-19. Assay: immunoSEQ multiplex PCR; the TCRdb copy retains only in-frame clones and omits some. This table has 150,000 or so clones, approximately 83% appearing once. The specimen sequenced was peripheral blood. The receptor source for this set is a human donor in a cohort sampled during active COVID-19.

Here the CDR3 reads CASSIWGRASSQYF. As DNA, the CDR3 is TGTGCCAGCAGCATCTGGGGGAGGGCATCGTCCCAGTACTTC. The chain combines TRBV7-2 with TRBJ2-5; TRBD2 matches at 7 bases. The CDR3 is 14 amino acids. Germline-derived CDR1 and CDR2 are SGHTA and FQGNSA. The trim removed 5 bases at V and 9 bases at J, leaving 12 bases unmatched. Combining the CDR3 with reference TRBV7-2 and TRBJ2-5 gives the whole variable domain GAGVSQSPSNKVTEKGKDVELRCDPISGHTALYWYRQSLGQGLEFLIYFQGNSAPDKSGLPSDRFSAERTGGSVSTLTIQRTQQEDSAVYLCASSIWGRASSQYFGPGTRLLVL.

The V gene is TRBV19, the J gene TRBJ2-7; D is unclear. V was pared by 6 bases and J by 6 bases, with 15 bases between. CDR1 is LNHDA, CDR2 SQIVND, per germline (reference sequence). This CDR3 has 13 amino acids. Written as DNA, the CDR3 is TGTGCCAGTAGAAACCTAGGCGGCGGCGAGCAGTACTTC. It yields the protein CASRNLGGGEQYF.

The chain is built from TRBV11-1 and TRBJ2-5; 7 nucleotides line up with TRBD1. The CDR3 runs to 15 residues. Germline-derived CDR1 and CDR2 are SGHAT and FQDESV (reference sequence). The J segment lost 4 bases and the V segment lost 3 bases, leaving 8 bases of the junction unmatched. DNA of the CDR3: TGTGCCAGCAGCTTCCCCCTACAGGGGCGAGAGACCCAGTACTTC. It specifies CASSFPLQGRETQYF.